The 14 T cell receptor beta chains below come from one sample, sequenced in a study of blood T cell repertoires in COVID-19. Using immunoSEQ multiplex PCR, the repertoire was profiled, and TCRdb retains in-frame clones only, with some absent. The sample lists 80,000 to 90,000 clones, about 80% occurring once. The sequenced material came from peripheral blood. The receptors derive from a woman aged 70-85 years with acute or convalescent COVID-19.

This chain connects TRBV2 to TRBJ1-1; 7 bases align to TRBD1. The CDR3 is 13 amino acids. J lost 0 bases, V lost 9 bases, and 4 bases had no gene match. In germline, CDR1 is SNHLY, CDR2 FYNNEI. Here the CDR3 DNA reads TGTGCCAGTAGGACAGGTCTGAACACTGAAGCTTTCTTT. Protein sequence: CASRTGLNTEAFF.

The V gene is TRBV5-6, the J gene TRBJ1-2, with 9 positions matching TRBD1. J was trimmed by 8 bases and V by 3 bases; bases with no gene match: 5. Germline V gives CDR1 SGHDT, CDR2 YYEEEE. The CDR3 runs 13 residues. DNA for the CDR3: TGTGCCAGCAGCTCGGGACAGGGACGCGGCTACACCTTC. It encodes CASSSGQGRGYTF.

This clone turned up a few times. The genes are TRBV28 and TRBJ2-1; 7 nucleotides agree with TRBD2. This CDR3 has 14 residues. Trimming cost V 2 bases and J 3 bases; bases outside gene matches: 1. Germline assignment: CDR1 MDHEN and CDR2 SYDVKM. Here the CDR3 DNA reads TGTGCCAGCAGTTTAGCGGGGGACTACAATGAGCAGTTCTTC. This translates into CASSLAGDYNEQFF.

The rearrangement uses TRBV30 and TRBJ1-4; D gene uncertain. Germline-derived CDR1 and CDR2 are GTSNPN and SVGIG (reference sequence). Trimming removed 1 base from V and 2 bases from J, with 8 bases in between. The CDR3 totals 14 residues. CDR3 DNA: TGTGCCTGGAGTGGCCAGGCCACTAATGAAAAACTGTTTTTT. Translated: CAWSGQATNEKLFF.

The genes are TRBV5-1 and TRBJ1-4, with D maybe TRBD1 (6 bases). CDR1 is SGHRS and CDR2 is YFSETQ in the germline V gene. V was cut by 4 bases and J by 0 bases, with 13 bases left in between. The CDR3 covers 16 residues. The CDR3 loop reads CASSPGQYTTNEKLFF. Written as DNA, the CDR3 is TGCGCCAGCAGCCCCGGACAGTATACAACTAATGAAAAACTGTTTTTT.

This chain connects TRBV5-6 to TRBJ2-6; 11 bases are shared with TRBD1. The CDR3 extends over 16 amino acids. With V trimmed by 4 bases and J by 0 bases, 0 bases remained unmatched. Germline CDR1 is SGHDT and CDR2 is YYEEEE. This chain's CDR3 is CASSGQGASGANVLTF. CDR3 DNA: TGTGCCAGCAGCGGACAGGGGGCCTCTGGGGCCAACGTCCTGACTTTC.

V is TRBV9 and J is TRBJ1-3; D not resolved. Germline V gene lookup returns CDR1 SGDLS and CDR2 YYNGEE. V was trimmed by 4 bases and J by 2 bases, leaving 19 bases between them. The CDR3 totals 17 residues. The CDR3 region has the DNA TGTGCCAGCAGCTCGGCGGCAGACGGGTCAACTGGAAACACCATATATTTT. Its protein product is CASSSAADGSTGNTIYF.

Regarding this clone: This same CDR3 is encoded by further DNA sequences in the sample. This chain uses TRBV11-2 with TRBJ1-1; no reliable D call. Trimming pared 3 bases from V and 0 bases from J, leaving 5 bases between. This CDR3 has 13 residues. CDR1 and CDR2 (germline): SGHAT, FQNNGV. CDR3 DNA: TGTGCCAGCAGCTTTGACTTGAACACTGAAGCTTTCTTT. It is translated as CASSFDLNTEAFF. The full variable domain, completed using reference TRBV11-2 and TRBJ1-1, is EAGVAQSPRYKIIEKRQSVAFWCNPISGHATLYWYQQILGQGPKLLIQFQNNGVVDDSQLPKDRFSAERLKGVDSTLKIQPAKLEDSAVYLCASSFDLNTEAFFGQGTRLTVV.

V is TRBV27 and J is TRBJ2-2, with 8 positions matching TRBD2. The germline gives CDR1 MNHEY, CDR2 SMNVEV (reference sequence). Losses at the gene ends were 6 bases for V and 2 bases for J; bases not matched to a gene: 8. This CDR3 spans 16 amino acids. The CDR3 loop reads CASSPDGGANTGELFF. CDR3 sequence (DNA): TGTGCCAGCAGCCCCGACGGGGGGGCCAACACCGGGGAGCTGTTTTTT.

This clone was seen a handful of times. This chain links TRBV5-1 with TRBJ1-1; 7 positions agree with TRBD1. Trimming took 7 bases from V and 0 from J; bases not matched to a gene: 9. CDR1 is SGHRS and CDR2 is YFSETQ in the germline V gene. The length of the CDR3 is 15 residues. The CDR3 DNA reads TGCGCCAGCGCCACAGGGGCATCCATGAACACTGAAGCTTTCTTT. It translates to CASATGASMNTEAFF.

The V and J genes are TRBV28 and TRBJ1-2; D gene uncertain. CDR3 size: 14 residues. Germline CDR1 is MDHEN and CDR2 is SYDVKM. V gave up 6 bases and J gave up 9 bases, with 20 bases separating them. CDR3 region: CASRPHGQGSSYTF. The CDR3, as DNA: TGTGCCAGCAGACCTCACGGCCAAGGGAGTAGCTACACCTTC.

The CDR3 protein is CASSLNHPSSGNTIYF. The CDR3 DNA is TGCGCCAGCAGCTTGAACCACCCTAGCTCTGGAAACACCATATATTTT. The V and J genes are TRBV5-1 and TRBJ1-3; unclear D gene. The CDR3 contains 16 residues. V gave up 1 base and J gave up 0 bases, with 11 bases separating them. Germline CDR1 reads SGHRS; CDR2 reads YFSETQ.

The rearrangement links TRBV10-1 to TRBJ2-5; 13 bases are shared with TRBD2. Germline V gene data show CDR1 as WNHNN and CDR2 as SYGVQD (reference sequence). V shed 4 bases and J 5 bases; nucleotides not matched to a gene: 4. The CDR3 extends over 15 amino acids. The CDR3 protein is CASSGTSGGGETQYF. DNA of the CDR3: TGCGCCAGCAGTGGGACTAGCGGGGGCGGCGAGACCCAGTACTTC.

The rearrangement joins TRBV9 to TRBJ1-2, with D unclear. CDR3 length equals 12 residues. The germline V gene encodes CDR1 SGDLS and CDR2 YYNGEE. V lost 2 bases and J 14 bases, leaving 16 bases between the germline ends. The CDR3 DNA reads as TGTGCCAGCAGCGTTGCGGGATTGCTGCTGACCTTC. It is translated as CASSVAGLLLTF.